This TCR beta chain is drawn from a study of T-cell memory formation after mild COVID-19. Study context: In these data, TCR clusters were largely donor specific.

The V gene lost 1 base and the J gene lost 4 bases, with 14 bases spanning the gap. This CDR3 has 16 residues. Germline assignment: CDR1 LGHNA and CDR2 YSLEER. This clonotype was recorded at least ten times. Its antigen is currently unknown. It was 5'RACE with constant-segment primers that produced the TCR alpha and TCR beta cDNA libraries, which carried sample barcodes and UMIs. Each CDR3 protein gets one entry after TCRdb re-called the 5' RACE reads with MiXCR. In the table there are 100,000 to 150,000 distinct CDR3 sequences, about 6.5% of which are singletons. General observations from the study: Largely, contracting CD4+ clones fell within CM and EM, and contracting CD8+ clones within EMRA.

The chain joins TRBV4-3 to TRBJ2-1, with a possible D match to TRBD2 (6 bases). The TCR sequence derives from an adult woman who had mild COVID-19 (a few samples of this study predate the infection). Cell type and time point are not known. Sequencing input: PBMCs or a T cell subset sorted from them (not recorded which). The CDR3 loop reads CASSQVLPAGYNEQFF. CDR3 nucleotides: TGCGCCAGCAGCCAAGTCCTCCCGGCGGGATACAATGAGCAGTTCTTC.